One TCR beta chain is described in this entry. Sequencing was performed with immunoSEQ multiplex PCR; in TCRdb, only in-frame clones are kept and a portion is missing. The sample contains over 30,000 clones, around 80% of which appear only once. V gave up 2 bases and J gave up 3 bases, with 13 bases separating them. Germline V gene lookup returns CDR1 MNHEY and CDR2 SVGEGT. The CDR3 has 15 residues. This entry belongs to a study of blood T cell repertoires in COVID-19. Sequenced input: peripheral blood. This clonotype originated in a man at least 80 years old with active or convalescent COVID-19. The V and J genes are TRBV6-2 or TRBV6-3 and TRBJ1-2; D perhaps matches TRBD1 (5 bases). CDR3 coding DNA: TGTGCCAGCAGTTACGGGGAAGGGGCGGACTATGGCTACACCTTC. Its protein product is CASSYGEGADYGYTF.